This T cell receptor (beta chain) stems from a study of response to subunit inactivated influenza vaccine. V shed 0 bases and J shed 6 bases, with 8 bases lying between them. CDR1 and CDR2 (germline): DFQATT, SNEGSKA (reference sequence). CDR3 size: 12 residues. TCRdb passed the RT-PCR reads through MiXCR, listing each CDR3 protein once. The sample records some 550,000 distinct CDR3 sequences, around a quarter being singletons. These data also featured in a second study, about T cells expressing NK-cell markers. That study adds: A 5'RACE template switching approach incorporating UMIs was used to make TCR beta cDNA. There were seven HCMV-seropositive donors and one seronegative donor among the eight sequenced. Dominance of the CD3+CD56-NKG2C+ fraction by these clonotypes also held in several donors. It is unclear if expanded NKG2C-expressing clones target HCMV antigens.

The sequences come from CD4+ T cells sorted from PBMCs, collected approximately 12 days after vaccination. The clonotype comes from a man aged 45-65 years who received an inactivated influenza vaccine. J is TRBJ1-2 and V is TRBV20-1; D is perhaps TRBD1 (6 bases). CDR3 amino acids: CSAREGGHGYTF. The DNA for the CDR3 is TGCAGTGCTAGAGAGGGGGGGCATGGCTACACCTTC.